This T cell receptor beta chain was observed in a study of identifying expanded T cells in peripheral blood (dated by TCRdb to 2018 to 2020). With respect to the entire study: Separate aliquots of the same genomic DNA pool were sequenced to produce technical replicates, and four replicates were compared in pairs. The study at large found these results: The authors expected that over much longer intervals, such as months to years, biological variance in healthy repertoires might increase even further. Across all healthy-donor time intervals, the beta-binomial model significantly cut both the number of clones called differentially abundant and the false-positive rate. For all healthy donors, the variance in clone template counts between two-week samples rose significantly as total template count increased. About 1.3 differentially abundant clones were flagged by the binomial model between technical replicates, whereas about 15 and 19 were flagged over roughly two weeks and four weeks, respectively.

TCRbeta CDR3 regions were profiled by bias-controlled multiplex PCR amplification of genomic DNA with the immunoSEQ Assay. The study's processing was this. To quantify the absolute abundance of each unique TCRbeta CDR3 region, the sequences were collapsed and filtered. Differential abundance was tested with a binomial (Fisher-equivalent) model and with a beta-binomial model adding time-dependent variance fitted from healthy donors. Clones with fewer than 5 combined templates were removed, and differential abundance was called for clones with a Benjamini-Hochberg FDR below 0.01. In the beta-binomial model, variance was expressed as a function of the total template count across the two samples, in the form v = (b*log(k)+a)^2. What TCRdb holds here is the immuneACCESS table cut down to in-frame rearrangements. Part of the clones is not present; checked against another copy, under half of the missing clones reflect an unresolved V gene, and the others are unexplained. Clonal size and the V and J genes are those of that table, whereas D and trimming came from the DNA. The sample table records under 110,000 clones; approximately 88% of these occur just once. The ten largest clonotypes hold approximately 17% of the sample.

In regard to this clone: Its antigen target is currently unknown. Base qualities are not provided; no much larger clone lies one nucleotide away.

During the collection period, no immune events, such as infections, were documented for the healthy donors. Time-dependent variance in a beta-binomial model of T-cell clone differential abundance was calibrated using healthy-donor blood repertoires as a training cohort. The training cohort included 10 or so healthy donors, of whom 3 were female and 7 were male. An age range of about 25 to 64 years, with an average of about 45 years, was recorded for the donors. Whole blood from each healthy donor was obtained from a commercial supplier and was collected at three time points around 2 weeks apart. Genomic DNA was extracted from unsorted whole blood for immunosequencing. CDR1 and CDR2, per the germline V gene (reference sequence), are MNHNY and SVGAGI. The CDR3, from cysteine to phenylalanine, totals 13 residues. CDR3 DNA only is kept here, 39 bases in frame from base 1. The junction shows trimming of 2 bases on V and 3 bases on J, plus 6 bases between the germline ends.

Rearrangement joined TRBV6-6 to TRBJ2-3, with the D gene not confidently named. Source material: blood. This clonotype originated in a person aged 18 to 70 in good health. The DNA is as follows: TGTGCCAGCAGTTACGGGATGACAGATACGCAGTATTTT. Translated, this gives CASSYGMTDTQYF.